The 27 T cell receptor beta chains presented below share a single source sample, sequenced in a study of blood T cell repertoires in COVID-19. Profiled with immunoSEQ multiplex PCR; TCRdb holds only in-frame clones, not every one. The table includes under 250,000 clones, around 90% detected once. The sequencing sample was made of peripheral blood. These receptors all come from a man aged 55 to 69 who had recovered from COVID-19.

The rearrangement links TRBV20-1 to TRBJ1-1, with D uncertain. V lost 5 bases and J 5 bases, leaving 9 bases between the germline ends. Germline lookup yields CDR1 DFQATT and CDR2 SNEGSKA (reference sequence). The CDR3 runs 11 residues. CDR3 coding DNA: TGCAGTGCTTACTCGGGGACTGAAGCTTTCTTT. It is translated as CSAYSGTEAFF.

The rearrangement links TRBV6-5 to TRBJ1-5; D ambiguous. Germline V lookup: CDR1 MNHEY, CDR2 SVGAGI. The V and J ends lost 6 bases and 2 bases respectively, with 5 bases between them. The CDR3 has 12 amino acids. CDR3 DNA sequence: TGTGCCAGCAGCGAGGGCAATCAGCCCCAGCATTTT. Residues: CASSEGNQPQHF.

The chain links TRBV2 to TRBJ2-5; D is ambiguous. The CDR3 extends over 14 amino acids. The V gene lost 2 bases and the J gene lost 1 base, with 8 bases spanning the gap. The germline CDR1 and CDR2 sequences are SNHLY and FYNNEI. The CDR3 sequence is CASSEWAGQETQYF. For the CDR3, the DNA is TGTGCCAGCAGTGAATGGGCTGGCCAAGAGACCCAGTACTTC.

The chain recombines TRBV28 with TRBJ1-4, with a tentative D call TRBD1 (6 bases). The V gene lost 5 bases and the J gene lost 8 bases, with 18 bases spanning the gap. This CDR3 is 15 amino acids long. CDR1 is MDHEN, CDR2 SYDVKM, per germline. The CDR3 DNA follows: TGTGCCAGCAGTGCCCGCCGGGGGGCCGGGGAAAAACTGTTTTTT. Translation gives CASSARRGAGEKLFF. Full variable domain (remainder filled in from reference TRBV28 and TRBJ1-4): DVKVTQSSRYLVKRTGEKVFLECVQDMDHENMFWYRQDPGLGLRLIYFSYDVKMKEKGDIPEGYSVSREKKERFSLILESASTNQTSMYLCASSARRGAGEKLFFGSGTQLSVL.

This chain uses TRBV19 with TRBJ1-5; D uncertain. The CDR3 length is 13 residues. Trimming took 4 bases from V and 7 from J, leaving 11 bases between them. Germline values: CDR1 LNHDA, CDR2 SQIVND (reference sequence). CDR3 loop: CASSKEGGQPQHF. DNA of the CDR3: TGTGCCAGTAGTAAGGAGGGCGGCCAGCCCCAGCATTTT.

The rearrangement links TRBV14 to TRBJ2-6; no definite D call. Germline CDR1 and CDR2: SGHDN and FVKESK. The germline V and J ends were trimmed by 1 base and 3 bases, with 16 bases remaining between them. CDR3 length: 18 amino acids. The CDR3 protein is CASSQGRSISDGANVLTF. The CDR3 DNA is TGTGCCAGCAGCCAAGGCCGGTCGATCAGCGATGGGGCCAACGTCCTGACTTTC.

The chain uses TRBV7-8 and TRBJ1-5, with D possibly matching TRBD1 (5 bases). This CDR3 is 14 amino acids long. Per the germline V gene, CDR1 is SGHVS and CDR2 is FQNEAQ. The V end was cut by 5 bases, the J end by 4 bases, with 12 bases between. The CDR3 is CASSPLQANQPQHF. In nucleotides, the CDR3 is TGTGCCAGCAGCCCCTTACAGGCGAATCAGCCCCAGCATTTT.

As regards this clone: Other nucleotide sequences in the sample specify the same CDR3. The chain joins TRBV18 to TRBJ2-3; 7 nucleotides match TRBD1. V gave up 4 bases and J gave up 6 bases; unmatched junction bases: 1. CDR1 and CDR2 from the germline V gene are KGHSH and LQKENI. The CDR3 sequence is 12 residues long. Here the CDR3 DNA reads TGTGCCAGCTCACTGACAGGGGATACGCAGTATTTT. Encoded protein: CASSLTGDTQYF.

The chain employs TRBV11-2 and TRBJ2-3; TRBD2 is a possible D gene (6 bases). V lost 5 bases to trimming and J lost 5 bases, with 20 bases between them. From germline, CDR1 is SGHAT and CDR2 FQNNGV. The CDR3 sequence is 16 residues long. The CDR3 region is CASSRQYRGSGDTQYF. In DNA, the CDR3 is TGTGCCAGCAGCCGCCAATATCGGGGGAGTGGAGATACGCAGTATTTT.

This clone was picked up a small number of times. This chain uses TRBV21-1 with TRBJ1-2; the DNA was not compared with TRBD1, the D call given in the table. TRBV21-1 counts as a pseudogene. The CDR3 extends over 12 amino acids. CDR3 coding DNA: TGTGCCACCAGACAGGGGGCCCATGGCTACACCTTC. Its translation: CATRQGAHGYTF.

The V and J genes are TRBV6-6 and TRBJ2-5; TRBD2 agrees at 8 bases. This CDR3 is 14 amino acids long. Germline V gene lookup returns CDR1 MNHNY and CDR2 SVGAGI (reference sequence). The V segment lost 1 base and the J segment 5 bases; nucleotides outside the gene matches: 3. CDR3 region: CASSYFGLAETQYF. The CDR3 DNA is TGTGCCAGCAGTTACTTCGGACTAGCCGAGACCCAGTACTTC.

V gene TRBV28 combines with J gene TRBJ1-1; 12 positions match TRBD1. V shed 6 bases, J shed 5 bases, and the junction held 13 bases outside the gene matches. This CDR3 comprises 17 residues. Germline loops: CDR1 MDHEN, CDR2 SYDVKM. The CDR3, as DNA: TGTGCCAGCAGGTTCCTGTGGGGACAGGGGGCTCGGACTGAAGCTTTCTTT. It yields the protein CASRFLWGQGARTEAFF.

The V call is TRBV28, the J call TRBJ1-2; TRBD1 matches at 10 bases. The trim removed 4 bases at V and 8 bases at J, leaving 10 bases unmatched. From germline, CDR1 is MDHEN and CDR2 SYDVKM. The CDR3 runs 15 residues. This CDR3 is CASSSGTGDLWGYTF. CDR3 coding DNA: TGTGCCAGCAGTTCCGGGACAGGGGATCTTTGGGGCTACACCTTC.

The chain employs TRBV6-5 and TRBJ2-1; D may be TRBD2 (5 bases). The germline V gene has CDR1 MNHEY and CDR2 SVGAGI. V dropped 2 bases and J dropped 4 bases, with 12 bases sitting between them. The CDR3 has 15 residues. In DNA, the CDR3 is TGTGCCAGCAGTTACCGTAGTAGCGCGTACAATGAGCAGTTCTTC. Protein sequence: CASSYRSSAYNEQFF.

The V gene is TRBV6-5, the J gene TRBJ2-7, with TRBD1 matching over 9 bases. Germline V gene lookup returns CDR1 MNHEY and CDR2 SVGAGI. CDR3 length equals 15 residues. V was clipped by 9 bases and J by 5 bases; unmatched bases: 14. The CDR3 is CASVTPPGQGHEQYF. DNA for the CDR3: TGTGCCAGTGTTACGCCTCCGGGACAGGGCCACGAGCAGTACTTC.

This chain joins TRBV9 and TRBJ2-1; 16 nucleotides line up with TRBD2. This CDR3 has 17 residues. Trimming removed 2 bases from V and 8 bases from J; junction bases left unmatched: 7. Germline CDR1 SGDLS, CDR2 YYNGEE. CDR3 DNA sequence: TGTGCCAGCAGCGTGGGACTAGCGGGGGGGATTATCGATGAGCAGTTCTTC. This encodes CASSVGLAGGIIDEQFF.

CDR3 residues: CASSLYGSNQPQHF. DNA for the CDR3: TGTGCCAGCAGCTTATACGGGAGTAATCAGCCCCAGCATTTT. The J gene is TRBJ1-5, the V gene TRBV7-2; D gene unclear. Between the trimmed V and J ends, which lost 2 bases and 4 bases, there was a span of 9 bases. Germline CDR1 and CDR2: SGHTA and FQGNSA. The CDR3 runs to 14 residues.

J is TRBJ2-5 and V is TRBV3-1 (or the pseudogene TRBV3-2); TRBD2 aligns across 15 bases. V was pared by 3 bases and J by 5 bases, with 10 bases of the junction left unmatched. Germline V gene lookup returns CDR1 LGHDT and CDR2 YNNKEL (reference sequence). This CDR3 is 18 amino acids long. CDR3 in DNA: TGTGCCAGCAGCCACAACGGACTAGCGGGGGGGCCGCTGGAGACCCAGTACTTC. This translates into CASSHNGLAGGPLETQYF.

Here the CDR3 reads CAIGTSETQYF. CDR3 coding DNA: TGTGCCATTGGGACATCGGAGACCCAGTACTTC. The gene calls are TRBV10-3 and TRBJ2-5; tentatively, D is TRBD1 (6 bases). Trimming removed 9 bases at V and 5 bases at J, with 10 bases between. CDR1 ENHRY and CDR2 SYGVKD come from the germline V gene. CDR3 size: 11 residues.

This clone has just a few counts. The chain is built from TRBV28 and TRBJ2-7, with TRBD1 matching 8 bases. Germline lookup yields CDR1 MDHEN and CDR2 SYDVKM. V shed 6 bases, J shed 3 bases, and the junction held 4 bases outside the gene matches. There are 13 residues in the CDR3. CDR3 residues: CASSFGQGYEQYF. DNA for the CDR3: TGTGCCAGCAGCTTCGGACAGGGCTACGAGCAGTACTTC.

The rearrangement links TRBV14 to TRBJ2-7; TRBD1 matches 10 bases. V was clipped by 5 bases and J by 1 base; unmatched bases: 14. The germline V gene encodes CDR1 SGHDN and CDR2 FVKESK. CDR3 length: 18 amino acids. The CDR3 DNA is TGTGCCAGCAGCTTCCGATCCGGGACAGGGGCAAAGTCCTACGAGCAGTACTTC. The encoded protein is CASSFRSGTGAKSYEQYF.

The chain uses TRBV4-3 and TRBJ2-7; D is undetermined. This CDR3 has 15 residues. Germline V CDR1 and CDR2: LGHNA, YSLEER. Trimming cost V 0 bases and J 3 bases, with 12 bases left between them. CDR3 in amino acids: CASSQDQNRIYEQYF. The CDR3 bases are TGCGCCAGCAGCCAAGATCAGAACAGAATCTACGAGCAGTACTTC.

The CDR3: CASRVGQDNEKLFF. Written as DNA, the CDR3 is TGCGCCAGCAGGGTTGGACAGGATAATGAAAAACTGTTTTTT. This chain links TRBV5-1 with TRBJ1-4; 7 bases fit TRBD1. V shed 5 bases and J 4 bases; nucleotides not matched to a gene: 5. Germline lookup yields CDR1 SGHRS and CDR2 YFSETQ. The CDR3 loop spans 14 amino acids.

CDR3 coding DNA: TGTGCCAGCCGGACTAGCGGGACGGAGACCCAGTACTTC. Residues: CASRTSGTETQYF. The J gene is TRBJ2-5, the V gene TRBV19; TRBD2 matches at 12 bases. With 9 bases clipped from V and 5 bases from J, the junction kept 4 bases outside the gene matches. This CDR3 region has 13 residues. The germline CDR1 and CDR2 sequences are LNHDA and SQIVND (reference sequence).

The rearrangement uses TRBV7-2 and TRBJ2-3; D might be TRBD1 (5 bases). CDR3 length: 11 residues. V gave up 7 bases and J gave up 3 bases, with 5 bases separating them. From germline, CDR1 is SGHTA and CDR2 FQGNSA. CDR3 bases: TGTGCCAGCAAGGGGACAGATACGCAGTATTTT. Protein: CASKGTDTQYF.

The chain recombines TRBV6-5 with TRBJ1-6; weak D call: TRBD1 (6 bases). The length of the CDR3 is 15 residues. Germline-derived CDR1 and CDR2 are MNHEY and SVGAGI. Trimming stripped 6 bases from V and 6 bases from J, with 15 bases between. CDR3 protein: CASSLPAGANSPLHF. The CDR3 coding sequence is TGTGCCAGCAGCTTACCGGCAGGGGCTAATTCACCCCTCCACTTT.

The chain joins TRBV2 to TRBJ2-5, with TRBD2 matching 13 bases. CDR1 is SNHLY, CDR2 FYNNEI, per germline. The junction had 5 bases not matched to a gene; V was cut back by 6 bases and J by 1 base. This CDR3 is 16 amino acids long. DNA for the CDR3: TGTGCCAGCAGGTTCGGACTAGCGGGAGTCCAAGAGACCCAGTACTTC. Its translation is CASRFGLAGVQETQYF.